This T cell receptor (beta chain) was recovered during a study of CD8 T cells in ankylosing spondylitis (dated by TCRdb to the late 2010s). Study-wide context: T cell receptor beta repertoires were profiled in healthy donors and ankylosing spondylitis patients so that disease-linked TCR variants could be found. The full study cohort was made up of 25 ankylosing spondylitis patients and about a hundred healthy donors. Peripheral blood was sampled, and synovial fluid was additionally collected from ankylosing spondylitis patients.

Sequencer: Illumina HiSeq 2500. Quantitative 5'-RACE with molecular barcodes was the method used to prepare the TCR beta libraries. From the authors' description of their analysis: Disease-linked TCR variants were identified with a new computational method built on a probabilistic model of VDJ rearrangement. The public reads were run again by TCRdb, first through fastp at Q25 and then through MiXCR, and only productive beta chains were kept. Duplicate CDR3 protein sequences are folded into a single record with the most common DNA and genes. TCRdb's processing, not the authors', yielded these V and J calls. Here the sample has 150,000 or so distinct CDR3 sequences; 8.5% to 10% occur a single time. The ten largest clonotypes hold around 16% of the sample. This clonotype has only a few counts. Its target antigen remains unknown. Base qualities are missing; no much larger clone stands one base away. Beyond this particular receptor, the publication reports: In peripheral blood, the disease-linked clones were found at relatively low frequencies and had a CD8+ phenotype. A TCR beta motif made up of roughly eight highly homologous amino acid variants appeared to be characteristic of blood from ankylosing spondylitis patients. According to the report, matched synovial fluid samples from ankylosing spondylitis patients were significantly enriched for the disease-linked clones. Some motif variants had previously been reported in the synovial fluid and blood of reactive arthritis patients, which suggests shared mechanisms of disease initiation.

The sequenced sample consisted of blood, either unsorted or a sorted T cell fraction (not recorded which). The sequence came from a female donor with ankylosing spondylitis or in good health (not recorded which).

The DNA sequence is TGTGCCAGCAGCTCGGGACGGGATTTCTATGGCTACACCTTC. Translated, this is CASSSGRDFYGYTF. The chain uses TRBV7-9 and TRBJ1-2; the D region possibly corresponds to TRBD1 (5 bases align). The V and J ends are trimmed by 4 bases and 4 bases, leaving 13 bases between them. CDR1 SEHNR and CDR2 FQNEAQ are derived from the germline V gene (reference sequence). Including the terminal cysteine and phenylalanine, the CDR3 comprises 14 residues. Solely the CDR3 DNA is kept, with 42 bases framed from the first base.